These 21 T cell receptor beta chains were all obtained from the same sample, sequenced in a study of high-grade serous ovarian cancer treatment subgroups. Tumor samples were obtained before definitive surgery or chemotherapy. Using immunoSEQ multiplex PCR, the repertoire was profiled, and TCRdb retains in-frame clones only, with some absent. The table includes around 3,500 clones, about three quarters detected once. The source material was tumor tissue. The receptor source for this set is a human donor with high-grade serous ovarian cancer.

This clone occurred a few times. Other DNA sequences in this sample translate to the same CDR3. The genes are TRBV11-3 and TRBJ2-3; D unclear. CDR3 length equals 14 residues. CDR1 is SGHNT and CDR2 is YENEEA in the germline V gene. With 1 base removed from V and 2 bases from J, the gap between germline ends came to 7 bases. CDR3 loop: CASSLGPITDTQYF. The CDR3 nucleotides read TGTGCCAGCAGCTTAGGACCCATCACAGATACGCAGTATTTT. The variable domain in full, completed from reference TRBV11-3 and TRBJ2-3, reads EAGVVQSPRYKIIEKKQPVAFWCNPISGHNTLYWYLQNLGQGPELLIRYENEEAVDDSQLPKDRFSAERLKGVDSTLKIQPAELGDSAVYLCASSLGPITDTQYFGPGTRLTVL.

The chain is built from TRBV5-1 and TRBJ1-1; D is unclear. The germline V and J ends were trimmed by 0 bases and 0 bases, with 6 bases remaining between them. Looked up from germline, CDR1 is SGHRS and CDR2 is YFSETQ. The CDR3 runs 14 residues. CDR3: CASSLGQMNTEAFF. Written as DNA, the CDR3 is TGCGCCAGCAGCTTGGGGCAGATGAACACTGAAGCTTTCTTT. The whole variable domain, filled in from reference TRBV5-1 and TRBJ1-1, reads KAGVTQTPRYLIKTRGQQVTLSCSPISGHRSVSWYQQTPGQGLQFLFEYFSETQRNKGNFPGRFSGRQFSNSRSEMNVSTLELGDSALYLCASSLGQMNTEAFFGQGTRLTVV.

This clone was found a few times. The gene calls are TRBV18 and TRBJ2-7, with D possibly matching TRBD2 (6 bases). Germline CDR1 KGHSH, CDR2 LQKENI. Trimming cost V 3 bases and J 0 bases, with 12 bases left between them. CDR3 size: 15 residues. The CDR3 nucleotides are TGTGCCAGCTCACCCGGGACTTCAAGCTCCTACGAGCAGTACTTC. Translating gives CASSPGTSSSYEQYF. Full variable domain (rest looked up from reference TRBV18 and TRBJ2-7): NAGVMQNPRHLVRRRGQEARLRCSPMKGHSHVYWYRQLPEEGLKFMVYLQKENIIDESGMPKERFSAEFPKEGPSILRIQQVVRGDSAAYFCASSPGTSSSYEQYFGPGTRLTVT.

The CDR3 nucleotides are TGTGCCAGCAGTGACGACGGACAGGGTCCTAACTATGGCTACACCTTC. Protein product: CASSDDGQGPNYGYTF. The V call is TRBV6-4, the J call TRBJ1-2; TRBD1 matches 8 bases. The CDR3 contains 16 residues. The V segment lost 2 bases and the J segment 0 bases; nucleotides outside the gene matches: 5. Germline CDR1 and CDR2: MRHNA and SNTAGT.

CDR3 sequence reads: CASSSNMAREQYF. CDR3 nucleotides: TGTGCCAGCAGCTCAAATATGGCGCGCGAGCAGTACTTC. The V gene is TRBV7-8, the J gene TRBJ2-7; unclear D gene. The V end was cut by 4 bases, the J end by 6 bases, with 13 bases between. From germline, CDR1 is SGHVS and CDR2 FQNEAQ. The CDR3 has 13 amino acids.

This clone is labeled large. The gene calls are TRBV16 and TRBJ2-7; D possibly corresponds to TRBD1 (5 bases). The V end was cut by 4 bases, the J end by 6 bases, with 16 bases between. The CDR3 sequence is 14 residues long. Looked up from germline, CDR1 is KGHSY and CDR2 is FQNENV. CDR3 amino acids: CASSRSGFPPEQYF. CDR3 in DNA: TGTGCCAGCAGCCGTTCAGGGTTTCCCCCCGAGCAGTACTTC. Full variable domain (missing parts from reference TRBV16 and TRBJ2-7): GEEVAQTPKHLVRGEGQKAKLYCAPIKGHSYVFWYQQVLKNEFKFLISFQNENVFDETGMPKERFSAKCLPNSPCSLEIQATKLEDSAVYFCASSRSGFPPEQYFGPGTRLTVT.

The chain employs TRBV5-6 and TRBJ2-5; no clear D gene. Germline-derived CDR1 and CDR2 are SGHDT and YYEEEE. This CDR3 comprises 16 residues. V shed 0 bases and J shed 1 base, with 13 bases lying between them. CDR3 DNA sequence: TGTGCCAGCAGCTTGGGGGGTGGTAGGGCCCAAGAGACCCAGTACTTC. This codes for CASSLGGGRAQETQYF.

This clone was seen only once. This chain links TRBV5-1 with TRBJ2-6, with no clear D. This CDR3 contains 15 residues. V lost 0 bases to trimming and J lost 2 bases, with 6 bases between them. Germline CDR1 reads SGHRS; CDR2 reads YFSETQ. CDR3 amino acids: CASSLALPGANVLTF. Written as DNA, the CDR3 is TGCGCCAGCAGCTTGGCCCTCCCTGGGGCCAACGTCCTGACTTTC.

The chain uses TRBV5-1 and TRBJ2-1; maybe TRBD1 (5 bases). CDR3 length: 15 residues. Trimming took 4 bases from V and 6 from J, leaving 17 bases between them. Germline V lookup: CDR1 SGHRS, CDR2 YFSETQ. CDR3 protein: CASSPQGTKGNEQFF. DNA for the CDR3: TGCGCCAGCAGCCCTCAGGGAACCAAGGGCAATGAGCAGTTCTTC.

About this clone itself: It differs at one base from a far larger clone, so likely a read error. This sequence joins TRBV1 and TRBJ1-1; the tabulated D call, TRBD1, remains unverified against the DNA. TRBV1 is a known pseudogene. The CDR3 consists of 12 residues. In nucleotides, the CDR3 is TGCACCAGCAGCCAAACCGGGACAGAAGCTTTCTTT. It codes for CTSSQTGTEAFF.

This chain uses TRBV2 with TRBJ2-7; a possible D gene is TRBD2 (6 bases). The CDR3 totals 16 residues. V was pared by 8 bases and J by 0 bases, with 20 bases between. The germline CDR1 and CDR2 sequences are SNHLY and FYNNEI. DNA for the CDR3: TGTGCCAGCTCCTCCCCCAGGGAGGCCATCTCCTACGAGCAGTACTTC. Translation gives CASSSPREAISYEQYF.

This chain connects TRBV4-3 to TRBJ2-3, with 8 bases that match TRBD2. The CDR3 runs to 16 residues. V was pared by 0 bases and J by 3 bases, with 5 bases of the junction left unmatched. The germline V gene has CDR1 LGHNA and CDR2 YSLEER. This CDR3 is CASSQDRAGGTDTQYF. CDR3 nucleotide sequence: TGCGCCAGCAGCCAAGATAGGGCGGGAGGAACAGATACGCAGTATTTT.

The chain is built from TRBV4-3 and TRBJ1-2; D perhaps matches TRBD1 (6 bases). V lost 0 bases and J lost 5, with 13 bases in between. Germline-derived CDR1 and CDR2 are LGHNA and YSLEER. The CDR3 has 15 residues. CDR3 bases: TGCGCCAGCAGCCAAGATAGTAGCAGGGGATATGGCTACACCTTC. Translated, it gives CASSQDSSRGYGYTF.

The gene calls are TRBV5-1 and TRBJ2-7, with D possibly matching TRBD2 (5 bases). Germline V lookup: CDR1 SGHRS, CDR2 YFSETQ. The germline V and J ends were trimmed by 4 bases and 7 bases, with 15 bases remaining between them. This CDR3 has 13 amino acids. The CDR3 sequence: CASSVMDPGEQYF. The CDR3 nucleotides are TGCGCCAGCAGCGTGATGGATCCGGGGGAGCAGTACTTC.

V usage is TRBV2 and J usage is TRBJ1-2, with D perhaps TRBD1 (6 bases). This CDR3 spans 14 amino acids. In germline, CDR1 is SNHLY, CDR2 FYNNEI. Trimming removed 5 bases from V and 5 bases from J, with 15 bases in between. CDR3 in DNA: TGTGCCAGCAGTCTCAGGGGTAGGCGGTATGGCTACACCTTC. Protein product: CASSLRGRRYGYTF.

The V and J genes are TRBV11-3 and TRBJ2-7; 10 nucleotides match TRBD2. V trimming: 3 bases; J trimming: 4 bases; junction bases outside the gene matches: 12. The CDR3 loop spans 17 amino acids. Germline values: CDR1 SGHNT, CDR2 YENEEA. CDR3 nucleotide sequence: TGTGCCAGCAGCTTGAAAGCCGGGCTAGCGGGAGATTACGAGCAGTACTTC. It encodes CASSLKAGLAGDYEQYF.

This rearrangement joins TRBV5-1 to TRBJ1-4; D gene ambiguous. The CDR3 has 14 amino acids. V was shortened by 5 bases and J by 2 bases, with 10 bases between the two germline ends. CDR1 is SGHRS and CDR2 is YFSETQ in the germline V gene. This chain's CDR3 is CASRLGSTNEKLFF. In DNA, the CDR3 is TGCGCCAGCAGGTTAGGGAGTACTAATGAAAAACTGTTTTTT.

V gene TRBV29-1 combines with J gene TRBJ1-4; TRBD1 might be the D (5 bases). V was shortened by 7 bases and J by 4 bases, with 7 bases between the two germline ends. The CDR3 length is 11 residues. Germline loops: CDR1 SQVTM, CDR2 ANQGSEA. The CDR3 is CSADSNEKLFF. The CDR3 bases are TGCAGCGCCGACAGTAATGAAAAACTGTTTTTT.

The chain is built from TRBV11-2 and TRBJ2-3; D gene uncertain. CDR3 length: 13 residues. Per germline, CDR1 SGHAT and CDR2 FQNNGV. Trimming pared 0 bases from V and 4 bases from J, leaving 5 bases between. CDR3 sequence: CASSLEVADTQYF. DNA for the CDR3: TGTGCCAGCAGCTTAGAAGTGGCAGATACGCAGTATTTT.

The rearrangement uses TRBV11-2 and TRBJ2-1; D is undetermined. The CDR3 has 12 amino acids. The germline V and J ends were trimmed by 5 bases and 9 bases, with 11 bases remaining between them. CDR1 is SGHAT, CDR2 FQNNGV, per germline. This chain's CDR3 is CASSLPSFEQFF. The CDR3 nucleotides are TGTGCCAGCAGCCTCCCGTCATTTGAGCAGTTCTTC.

The CDR3 DNA reads TGTGCCAGCAGCTTAGCAGTGACAGCTGGGGGGAACACTGAAGCTTTCTTT. Protein sequence: CASSLAVTAGGNTEAFF. This sequence joins TRBV7-2 and TRBJ1-1; a weak D match, TRBD1 (5 bases). CDR3 size: 17 residues. V lost 0 bases and J 1 base, leaving 15 bases between the germline ends. Germline lookup yields CDR1 SGHTA and CDR2 FQGNSA.